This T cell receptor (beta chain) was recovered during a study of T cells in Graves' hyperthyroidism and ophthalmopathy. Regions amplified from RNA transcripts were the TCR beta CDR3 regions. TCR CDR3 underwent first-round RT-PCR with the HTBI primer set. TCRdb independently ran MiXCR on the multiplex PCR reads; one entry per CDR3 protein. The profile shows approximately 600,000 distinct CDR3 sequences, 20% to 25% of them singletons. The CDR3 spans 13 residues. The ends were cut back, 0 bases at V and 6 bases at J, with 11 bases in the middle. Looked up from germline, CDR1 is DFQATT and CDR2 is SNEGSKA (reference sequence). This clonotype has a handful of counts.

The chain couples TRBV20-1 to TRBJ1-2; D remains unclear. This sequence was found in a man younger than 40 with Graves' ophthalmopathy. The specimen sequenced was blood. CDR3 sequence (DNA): TGCAGTGCTAGAGATCCGCAGCCCGATGGCTACACCTTC. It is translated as CSARDPQPDGYTF.